The 23 T cell receptor beta chains given below trace back to one sample, sequenced in a study of blood T cell repertoires in COVID-19. Clones were read by immunoSEQ multiplex PCR, and TCRdb kept only the in-frame ones, dropping some. The sample contains about 63,000 clones, 70% to 80% of which appear only once. The specimen sequenced was peripheral blood. These receptors were obtained from a human donor in a cohort sampled during active COVID-19.

The chain joins TRBV29-1 to TRBJ1-2; perhaps TRBD1 as D (6 bases). CDR1 is SQVTM, CDR2 ANQGSEA, per germline. The CDR3 has 15 amino acids. V was trimmed by 0 bases and J by 8 bases, leaving 19 bases between them. CDR3 in amino acids: CSVEDPVQGLRGYTF. CDR3 DNA sequence: TGCAGCGTTGAAGATCCCGTACAGGGCCTACGGGGCTACACCTTC.

This clone was seen repeatedly, ten times or more. CDR3 residues: CASSRSGGWETQYF. The CDR3 DNA reads TGTGCCAGCAGTAGAAGCGGGGGATGGGAGACCCAGTACTTC. The V gene is TRBV9, the J gene TRBJ2-5, with 8 bases that match TRBD2. With 5 bases clipped from V and 5 bases from J, the junction kept 8 bases outside the gene matches. The CDR3 runs to 14 residues. Germline lookup yields CDR1 SGDLS and CDR2 YYNGEE.

The count of this clone is one. This chain uses TRBV10-3 with TRBJ2-7; 7 bases map to TRBD1. Trimming took 4 bases from V and 5 from J; bases not matched to a gene: 8. Germline V gene sequence: CDR1 ENHRY, CDR2 SYGVKD. CDR3 size: 14 residues. CDR3 region: CAISAGIQGDEQYF. The DNA of the CDR3 is TGTGCCATCAGTGCCGGGATTCAGGGGGACGAGCAGTACTTC.

The chain uses TRBV6-5 and TRBJ1-1; D ambiguous. Germline CDR1 and CDR2: MNHEY and SVGAGI. The CDR3 sequence is 13 residues long. Trimming cost V 7 bases and J 0 bases, with 9 bases left between them. The CDR3 loop reads CASTVTMNTEAFF. The CDR3 DNA reads as TGTGCCAGCACCGTTACAATGAACACTGAAGCTTTCTTT.

In its sample, this clone was seen many times. The chain employs TRBV21-1 and TRBJ2-3; TRBD2 was called by the table and not checked on the DNA. TRBV21-1 is noted as a pseudogene. This CDR3 contains 19 residues. The CDR3 nucleotides read TGTGCCAGCAGCAATAGGCGGGAGTCTCGCGAACTACCGGCAGATACGCAGTATTTT. It yields the protein CASSNRRESRELPADTQYF.

This clone has only a few counts. V usage is TRBV6-6 and J usage is TRBJ2-3; TRBD2 agrees at 8 bases. The CDR3 is made up of 15 amino acids. V dropped 6 bases and J dropped 2; count of bases not matched to a gene: 7. Germline CDR1 and CDR2: MNHNY and SVGAGI (reference sequence). The CDR3: CASSPTSGHTDTQYF. The CDR3 nucleotides read TGTGCCAGCAGCCCTACTAGCGGACACACAGATACGCAGTATTTT.

J is TRBJ2-5 and V is TRBV19; D perhaps matches TRBD1 (6 bases). The germline gives CDR1 LNHDA, CDR2 SQIVND (reference sequence). V gave up 4 bases and J gave up 0 bases, with 12 bases separating them. The length of the CDR3 is 15 residues. CDR3 DNA: TGTGCCAGTAGTAGGAAGAGGACAGACCAAGAGACCCAGTACTTC. This gives the protein CASSRKRTDQETQYF.

V and J are TRBV4-2 and TRBJ2-7, with TRBD2 identical over 11 bases. The V gene end was trimmed by 0 bases and the J gene end by 5 bases; junction bases not matched to a gene: 12. The CDR3 consists of 18 residues. Germline CDR1 is LGHNA and CDR2 is YNFKEQ. The CDR3 protein is CASSQDGRVAGGPHEQYF. DNA for the CDR3: TGTGCCAGCAGCCAAGATGGAAGGGTAGCGGGAGGGCCCCACGAGCAGTACTTC.

In its sample, this clone was seen a few times. The chain joins TRBV7-6 to TRBJ2-7; 7 bases match TRBD2. Germline lookup yields CDR1 SGHVS and CDR2 FNYEAQ. The ends lost 5 bases at V and 7 bases at J; junction bases unmatched: 20. This CDR3 is 17 amino acids long. CDR3 bases: TGTGCCAGCAGCCAGACCGGAGCGGGAATGGCCCCTCGAGAGCAGTACTTC. Its translation: CASSQTGAGMAPREQYF.

The chain has TRBV7-8 and TRBJ2-3, with D perhaps matching TRBD2 (5 bases). V lost 7 bases and J 0 bases, leaving 14 bases between the germline ends. The CDR3 length is 15 residues. The germline CDR1 and CDR2 sequences are SGHVS and FQNEAQ. The CDR3 region is CASTPGGPSTDTQYF. DNA of the CDR3: TGTGCCAGCACTCCTGGCGGGCCTAGCACAGATACGCAGTATTTT.

The CDR3 DNA follows: TGTGCCTGGAGTTTCGCCGGTACAGATACGCAGTATTTT. The encoded protein is CAWSFAGTDTQYF. This rearrangement joins TRBV30 to TRBJ2-3; D is unresolved. The germline V gene encodes CDR1 GTSNPN and CDR2 SVGIG (reference sequence). V lost 2 bases, J lost 3 bases, and 9 bases lay in between. CDR3 length: 13 residues. Full variable domain (missing parts from reference TRBV30 and TRBJ2-3): SQTIHQWPATLVQPVGSPLSLECTVEGTSNPNLYWYRQAAGRGLQLLFYSVGIGQISSEVPQNLSASRPQDRQFILSSKKLLLSDSGFYLCAWSFAGTDTQYFGPGTRLTVL.

This sequence joins TRBV5-6 and TRBJ1-2; 9 bases map to TRBD1. CDR3 length: 13 amino acids. With 2 bases clipped from V and 8 bases from J, the junction kept 4 bases outside the gene matches. CDR1 is SGHDT and CDR2 is YYEEEE in the germline V gene. CDR3 amino acids: CASSFTDRGGYTF. CDR3 coding DNA: TGTGCCAGCAGCTTTACGGACAGGGGAGGCTACACCTTC.

This clone was observed a few times. The CDR3 sequence is CASSLDRGDSDTQYF. Here the CDR3 DNA reads TGTGCCAGCAGCCTTGACAGGGGGGACTCAGATACGCAGTATTTT. The V call is TRBV27, the J call TRBJ2-3; 9 bases match TRBD1. The V gene's germline CDR1 is MNHEY and CDR2 SMNVEV (reference sequence). The CDR3 has 15 residues. V dropped 6 bases and J dropped 4; count of bases not matched to a gene: 8.

The chain uses TRBV7-9 and TRBJ1-2; 7 bases are a match to TRBD1. With V trimmed by 4 bases and J by 6 bases, 8 bases remained unmatched. From germline, CDR1 is SEHNR and CDR2 FQNEAQ (reference sequence). The CDR3 runs to 14 residues. CDR3 residues: CASSSSGQTHGYTF. As DNA, the CDR3 is TGTGCCAGCAGCTCCTCGGGACAGACTCATGGCTACACCTTC. The full variable domain, its missing parts supplied by reference TRBV7-9 and TRBJ1-2, is DTGVSQNPRHKITKRGQNVTFRCDPISEHNRLYWYRQTLGQGPEFLTYFQNEAQLEKSRLLSDRFSAERPKGSFSTLEIQRTEQGDSAMYLCASSSSGQTHGYTFGSGTRLTVV.

J is TRBJ1-3 and V is TRBV6-6; no clear D gene. Germline lookup yields CDR1 MNHNY and CDR2 SVGAGI (reference sequence). The CDR3 is 18 amino acids. V lost 5 bases and J lost 4, with 24 bases in between. The CDR3 coding sequence is TGTGCCAGCAGTCCCAAAGTTCAGCGCCTGGGGAGAGGAAACACCATATATTTT. Translation gives CASSPKVQRLGRGNTIYF.

This chain joins TRBV2 and TRBJ1-2; TRBD1 aligns across 7 bases. Germline-derived CDR1 and CDR2 are SNHLY and FYNNEI. V shed 7 bases, J shed 3 bases, and the junction held 8 bases outside the gene matches. The CDR3 contains 14 residues. The CDR3 spells CASTARDSHYGYTF. The CDR3 bases are TGTGCCAGCACGGCCAGGGACAGTCACTATGGCTACACCTTC.

The chain couples TRBV9 to TRBJ2-1; D may be TRBD2 (6 bases). CDR1 SGDLS and CDR2 YYNGEE come from the germline V gene. Trimming took 1 base from V and 7 from J, leaving 24 bases between them. The CDR3 contains 18 residues. The CDR3 coding sequence is TGTGCCAGCAGCGTAAGAACTAGCTCACCCACCCGTCAAAATGAGCAGTTCTTC. Translating it yields CASSVRTSSPTRQNEQFF.

In its sample, this clone was seen a few times. The chain is built from TRBV5-1 and TRBJ1-2; no definite D call. The CDR3 is 13 residues long. CDR1 SGHRS and CDR2 YFSETQ come from the germline V gene. The V end was cut by 5 bases, the J end by 6 bases, with 14 bases between. Written as DNA, the CDR3 is TGCGCCAGCAGGTCCCCGGGGATGGATGGCTACACCTTC. Encoded protein: CASRSPGMDGYTF.

The chain combines TRBV30 with TRBJ2-4; no clear D. The germline V gene has CDR1 GTSNPN and CDR2 SVGIG (reference sequence). This CDR3 spans 14 amino acids. V lost 5 bases, J lost 6 bases, and 17 bases lay in between. The CDR3 coding sequence is TGTGCCTGGTCCAACCCCCCACAGTTAAACATTCAGTACTTC. Its translation: CAWSNPPQLNIQYF.

In this sample, this clone turned up a few times. The chain combines TRBV14 with TRBJ1-2, with D perhaps TRBD1 (6 bases). The length of the CDR3 is 15 residues. V lost 2 bases and J lost 6, with 16 bases in between. The germline V gene encodes CDR1 SGHDN and CDR2 FVKESK. The CDR3 reads CASSQTGAGVNGYTF. The CDR3 DNA reads TGTGCCAGCAGCCAAACCGGGGCAGGGGTAAATGGCTACACCTTC.

The chain carries TRBV5-1 and TRBJ2-1; possibly TRBD2 for D (5 bases). Germline V lookup: CDR1 SGHRS, CDR2 YFSETQ. V gave up 3 bases and J gave up 8 bases, with 18 bases separating them. This CDR3 has 15 residues. CDR3 DNA sequence: TGCGCCAGCAGCTCCCTCGGTTTCGGGGTCCATGAGCAGTTCTTC. Protein: CASSSLGFGVHEQFF.

This chain joins TRBV5-1 and TRBJ1-1; no clear D gene. Germline V CDR1 and CDR2: SGHRS, YFSETQ. V lost 4 bases and J lost 8, with 18 bases in between. The CDR3 covers 14 residues. CDR3 loop: CASSLRMQALEAFF. In DNA form, the CDR3 reads TGCGCCAGCAGCCTACGGATGCAAGCGCTAGAAGCTTTCTTT.

Regarding this clone: This specimen includes other DNA sequences encoding the same CDR3. The chain combines TRBV5-1 with TRBJ2-1; D is uncertain. Germline V CDR1 and CDR2: SGHRS, YFSETQ. The CDR3 length is 15 residues. Between the trimmed V and J ends, which lost 0 bases and 0 bases, there was a span of 7 bases. CDR3 sequence reads: CASSLGGSSYNEQFF. In DNA form, the CDR3 reads TGCGCCAGCAGCTTGGGCGGCAGCTCCTACAATGAGCAGTTCTTC. Variable domain in full (rest from reference TRBV5-1 and TRBJ2-1): KAGVTQTPRYLIKTRGQQVTLSCSPISGHRSVSWYQQTPGQGLQFLFEYFSETQRNKGNFPGRFSGRQFSNSRSEMNVSTLELGDSALYLCASSLGGSSYNEQFFGPGTRLTVL.